These 29 T cell receptor beta chains came from one sample sequenced in a study of T cell responses to AZD1222 COVID-19 vaccine. TCRdb's table, derived via immunoSEQ multiplex PCR, lists solely in-frame clones and lacks some. Among 130,000 to 150,000 clones, about 92% were seen once, and the ten largest hold less than 2%. The sample was peripheral blood, taken on day 0 of AZD1222 vaccination. The receptors come from an adult in good health.

V is TRBV3-1 (or the pseudogene TRBV3-2) and J is TRBJ2-5; D remains unclear. Trimming stripped 4 bases from V and 1 base from J, with 13 bases between. This CDR3 region has 15 residues. From germline, CDR1 is LGHDT and CDR2 YNNKEL (reference sequence). CDR3 sequence reads: CASSRSQWTQETQYF. The CDR3 DNA reads TGTGCCAGCAGCCGATCACAGTGGACCCAAGAGACCCAGTACTTC.

The genes are TRBV27 and TRBJ2-5, with TRBD2 matching over 9 bases. V dropped 3 bases and J dropped 2; count of bases not matched to a gene: 4. This CDR3 has 15 amino acids. Germline CDR1 and CDR2: MNHEY and SMNVEV (reference sequence). For the CDR3, the DNA is TGTGCCAGCAGTTTCCGCGGGAGGGTTCAAGAGACCCAGTACTTC. It encodes CASSFRGRVQETQYF.

The chain employs TRBV5-1 and TRBJ2-7; D unresolved. Germline lookup yields CDR1 SGHRS and CDR2 YFSETQ. Trimming shortened V by 4 bases and J by 0 bases, and 5 bases separated the two germline ends. This CDR3 comprises 12 residues. CDR3 sequence: CASSVDSYEQYF. The CDR3 DNA reads TGCGCCAGCAGCGTAGACTCCTACGAGCAGTACTTC.

Only one count was recorded for this clone. The rearrangement uses TRBV12-5 and TRBJ1-1; D is unresolved. Germline loops: CDR1 LGHNT, CDR2 FRNRAP. V was clipped by 1 base and J by 5 bases, with 8 bases between them. This CDR3 spans 13 amino acids. The CDR3 coding sequence is TGTGCTAGTGGTTTGGATGGAGGTACTGAAGCTTTCTTT. Its translation: CASGLDGGTEAFF.

The chain carries TRBV7-8 and TRBJ1-2; D remains unclear. Germline-derived CDR1 and CDR2 are SGHVS and FQNEAQ. Between the trimmed V and J ends, which lost 5 bases and 3 bases, there was a span of 7 bases. The CDR3 runs to 12 residues. The CDR3 DNA reads TGTGCCAGCAGCCTTTCGGACTATGGCTACACCTTC. Its protein is CASSLSDYGYTF. The full variable domain, with the rest looked up from reference TRBV7-8 and TRBJ1-2, is GAGVSQSPRYKVAKRGQDVALRCDPISGHVSLFWYQQALGQGPEFLTYFQNEAQLDKSGLPSDRFFAERPEGSVSTLKIQRTQQEDSAVYLCASSLSDYGYTFGSGTRLTVV.

The chain joins TRBV3-1 (or the pseudogene TRBV3-2) to TRBJ2-2, with 8 bases fitting TRBD1. From germline, CDR1 is LGHDT and CDR2 YNNKEL (reference sequence). V shed 4 bases, J shed 7 bases, and the junction held 11 bases outside the gene matches. CDR3 length: 16 amino acids. The CDR3 spells CASSPQLSTGVGELFF. DNA of the CDR3: TGTGCCAGCAGCCCGCAACTATCGACAGGGGTCGGGGAGCTGTTTTTT.

The chain has TRBV12-3 or TRBV12-4 and TRBJ2-2; D remains unclear. Trimming cost V 7 bases and J 4 bases, with 10 bases left between them. The CDR3 is 13 residues long. The CDR3 nucleotides are TGTGCCAGCACCGCTTATCCCACCGGGGAGCTGTTTTTT. It translates to CASTAYPTGELFF.

The V call is TRBV2, the J call TRBJ1-2; D uncertain. V lost 2 bases to trimming and J lost 8 bases, with 15 bases between them. Germline V gene data show CDR1 as SNHLY and CDR2 as FYNNEI. The CDR3 spans 14 residues. The CDR3, as DNA: TGTGCCAGCAGTGAAAGGAGCCAACGGGGAGGCTACACCTTC. This encodes CASSERSQRGGYTF.

This chain uses TRBV7-2 with TRBJ2-3, with a possible D match to TRBD2 (6 bases). CDR1 and CDR2 from the germline V gene are SGHTA and FQGNSA. This CDR3 has 17 amino acids. Trimming pared 5 bases from V and 4 bases from J, leaving 22 bases between. The CDR3 DNA reads as TGTGCCAGCAGCCGGGGGACTCTTTTCCCCCCGGCAGATACGCAGTATTTT. Its translation is CASSRGTLFPPADTQYF.

This clone was seen a single time. V usage is TRBV2 and J usage is TRBJ1-1; 8 nucleotides line up with TRBD1. CDR1 and CDR2 from the germline V gene are SNHLY and FYNNEI. This CDR3 has 15 residues. The V and J ends lost 5 bases and 9 bases, in that order; junction bases with no gene match: 14. The CDR3 nucleotides read TGTGCCAGCAGTCCCTGGGACAGGAGAATGGCGAAAGCTTTCTTT. Encoded protein: CASSPWDRRMAKAFF.

This clone showed up just once. J is TRBJ1-5 and V is TRBV18; maybe TRBD1 (5 bases). The CDR3 sequence is 14 residues long. Germline CDR1 KGHSH, CDR2 LQKENI. V was cut by 5 bases and J by 4 bases, with 12 bases left in between. CDR3 DNA: TGTGCCAGCTCATCCCTGGGGGGGAATCAGCCCCAGCATTTT. It specifies CASSSLGGNQPQHF.

The chain joins TRBV7-2 to TRBJ2-7; no definite D call. The germline V and J ends were trimmed by 4 bases and 0 bases, with 16 bases remaining between them. The CDR3 loop spans 16 amino acids. CDR1 SGHTA and CDR2 FQGNSA come from the germline V gene. CDR3 amino acids: CASSSGRRASSYEQYF. The CDR3 DNA follows: TGTGCCAGCAGCTCTGGGCGAAGGGCCTCCTCCTACGAGCAGTACTTC.

V is TRBV12-5 and J is TRBJ2-3, with TRBD2 identical over 12 bases. The CDR3 loop spans 16 amino acids. V lost 2 bases, J lost 10 bases, and 10 bases stayed unmatched. Germline V gene lookup returns CDR1 LGHNT and CDR2 FRNRAP. CDR3 nucleotide sequence: TGTGCTAGTGGTTTGAGGACTAGCGGGGACCCGCCGGCGCAGTATTTT. As protein: CASGLRTSGDPPAQYF. The variable domain in full, completed from reference TRBV12-5 and TRBJ2-3, reads DARVTQTPRHKVTEMGQEVTMRCQPILGHNTVFWYRQTMMQGLELLAYFRNRAPLDDSGMPKDRFSAEMPDATLATLKIQPSEPRDSAVYFCASGLRTSGDPPAQYFGPGTRLTVL.

The V call is TRBV18, the J call TRBJ2-3; 11 positions agree with TRBD1. V shed 3 bases, J shed 6 bases, and the junction held 5 bases outside the gene matches. The CDR3 runs 15 residues. Per germline, CDR1 KGHSH and CDR2 LQKENI. The CDR3 sequence is CASSPGQGAGDTQYF. The CDR3 DNA is TGTGCCAGCTCACCTGGACAGGGGGCGGGTGATACGCAGTATTTT.

The chain recombines TRBV3-1 (or the pseudogene TRBV3-2) with TRBJ2-7; maybe TRBD2 (5 bases). The V end was cut by 4 bases, the J end by 5 bases, with 15 bases between. The CDR3 is 14 amino acids. The germline CDR1 and CDR2 sequences are LGHDT and YNNKEL (reference sequence). In nucleotides, the CDR3 is TGTGCCAGCAGCCCGGGGTACAAGGGCCACGAGCAGTACTTC. Translation: CASSPGYKGHEQYF.

V is TRBV5-6 and J is TRBJ2-7; D unresolved. Looked up from germline, CDR1 is SGHDT and CDR2 is YYEEEE. The V gene lost 0 bases and the J gene lost 2 bases, with 3 bases spanning the gap. The CDR3 runs 12 residues. The chain's CDR3 is CASSLGTYEQYF. In DNA form, the CDR3 reads TGTGCCAGCAGCTTGGGGACCTACGAGCAGTACTTC.

The chain links TRBV5-1 to TRBJ1-4, with TRBD1 matching over 8 bases. V lost 4 bases, J lost 4 bases, and 9 bases stayed unmatched. Germline V gives CDR1 SGHRS, CDR2 YFSETQ. The CDR3 runs 16 residues. CDR3 sequence reads: CASSTGQAFFNEKLFF. The CDR3 DNA reads as TGCGCCAGCAGCACGGGACAGGCCTTTTTTAATGAAAAACTGTTTTTT.

The CDR3 is CASSHLGQASKETQYF. CDR3 nucleotide sequence: TGTGCCAGCAGCCACCTTGGACAGGCGAGTAAAGAGACCCAGTACTTC. The rearrangement links TRBV14 to TRBJ2-5; TRBD1 matches at 7 bases. CDR3 length equals 16 residues. V shed 3 bases and J 3 bases; nucleotides not matched to a gene: 10. The germline V gene has CDR1 SGHDN and CDR2 FVKESK.

The V gene is TRBV5-1, the J gene TRBJ2-5; TRBD2 agrees at 7 bases. CDR1 SGHRS and CDR2 YFSETQ come from the germline V gene. The CDR3 is 14 residues long. The trim removed 0 bases at V and 4 bases at J, leaving 3 bases unmatched. For the CDR3, the DNA is TGCGCCAGCAGCTTGGGAGGCGGGGGAGAGACCCAGTACTTC. Protein product: CASSLGGGGETQYF.

This chain joins TRBV10-1 and TRBJ2-2; tentatively, D is TRBD1 (5 bases). Germline V CDR1 and CDR2: WNHNN, SYGVQD (reference sequence). V lost 3 bases, J lost 3 bases, and 8 bases lay in between. The CDR3 spans 14 residues. The CDR3 sequence: CASSDRVHTGELFF. The CDR3 DNA reads as TGCGCCAGCAGTGACAGGGTCCACACCGGGGAGCTGTTTTTT.

In its sample, this clone was seen a few times. This chain joins TRBV2 and TRBJ1-1; 9 bases are shared with TRBD1. The V segment lost 6 bases and the J segment 10 bases; nucleotides outside the gene matches: 6. CDR3 length equals 12 residues. CDR1 SNHLY and CDR2 FYNNEI come from the germline V gene. Written as DNA, the CDR3 is TGTGCCAGCAGCGACAGGGGGGCAGGAGCTTTCTTT. This gives the protein CASSDRGAGAFF.

A few counts support this clone. The rearrangement links TRBV4-1 to TRBJ1-6; a weak D match, TRBD1 (5 bases). Trimming took 3 bases from V and 0 from J, leaving 9 bases between them. The CDR3 spans 16 residues. Germline V gene data show CDR1 as MGHRA and CDR2 as YSYEKL. The DNA for the CDR3 is TGCGCCAGCAGCCAGGACATCTACTCCTATAATTCACCCCTCCACTTT. This gives the protein CASSQDIYSYNSPLHF.

Only one count was recorded for this clone. The chain has TRBV29-1 and TRBJ1-1; TRBD1 agrees at 9 bases. This CDR3 spans 14 amino acids. V trimming: 0 bases; J trimming: 7 bases; junction bases outside the gene matches: 6. Germline V CDR1 and CDR2: SQVTM, ANQGSEA. This CDR3 is CSVEDSGTGREAFF. The CDR3 DNA sequence: TGCAGCGTTGAAGACTCTGGGACAGGGCGTGAAGCTTTCTTT.

This clone is a singleton in its sample. J is TRBJ2-5 and V is TRBV2, with 9 positions matching TRBD1. The germline gives CDR1 SNHLY, CDR2 FYNNEI. There are 13 residues in the CDR3. J was trimmed by 8 bases and V by 10 bases; bases with no gene match: 11. The CDR3 spells CATSEGQGSTQYF. The CDR3 bases are TGTGCCACCAGCGAGGGACAGGGTTCCACCCAGTACTTC.

This clone has a single count. The chain has TRBV3-1 (or the pseudogene TRBV3-2) and TRBJ2-1; 9 bases fit TRBD2. V lost 4 bases to trimming and J lost 3 bases; unmatched junction nucleotides: 7. Germline V gene lookup returns CDR1 LGHDT and CDR2 YNNKEL (reference sequence). The CDR3 runs 16 residues. CDR3 in amino acids: CASSPNRLAVYNEQFF. The CDR3 DNA reads TGTGCCAGCAGCCCCAATCGACTAGCGGTCTACAATGAGCAGTTCTTC.

The V gene is TRBV5-1, the J gene TRBJ2-1; 9 bases agree with TRBD2. This CDR3 contains 15 residues. Germline V gives CDR1 SGHRS, CDR2 YFSETQ. V gave up 4 bases and J gave up 5 bases; unmatched junction bases: 7. CDR3: CASSIVAGANNEQFF. In DNA form, the CDR3 reads TGCGCCAGCAGCATCGTAGCGGGAGCCAACAATGAGCAGTTCTTC.

This sequence joins TRBV6-5 and TRBJ1-4, with TRBD1 matching over 7 bases. Germline lookup yields CDR1 MNHEY and CDR2 SVGAGI. Trimming cost V 6 bases and J 4 bases; bases outside gene matches: 5. This CDR3 comprises 14 residues. This chain's CDR3 is CASSERGLNEKLFF. Written as DNA, the CDR3 is TGTGCCAGCAGCGAGAGGGGGCTTAATGAAAAACTGTTTTTT.

The rearrangement uses TRBV3-1 (or the pseudogene TRBV3-2) and TRBJ1-6, with 10 bases matching TRBD1. This CDR3 contains 15 residues. CDR1 and CDR2 (germline): LGHDT, YNNKEL (reference sequence). J gave up 10 bases and V 1 base, and 4 bases lay outside the gene matches. The CDR3 DNA sequence: TGTGCCAGCAGCCAAGGGGGACAGGGGATCTCACCCCTCCACTTT. Translation gives CASSQGGQGISPLHF.

The table lists this clone with a count of one. The gene calls are TRBV2 and TRBJ1-5; D is possibly TRBD1 (6 bases). The CDR3 totals 14 residues. Trimming shortened V by 7 bases and J by 3 bases, and 13 bases separated the two germline ends. Germline V CDR1 and CDR2: SNHLY, FYNNEI. The CDR3, as DNA: TGTGCCAGCAAGAGCGACAGGCACAATCAGCCCCAGCATTTT. Its translation is CASKSDRHNQPQHF.